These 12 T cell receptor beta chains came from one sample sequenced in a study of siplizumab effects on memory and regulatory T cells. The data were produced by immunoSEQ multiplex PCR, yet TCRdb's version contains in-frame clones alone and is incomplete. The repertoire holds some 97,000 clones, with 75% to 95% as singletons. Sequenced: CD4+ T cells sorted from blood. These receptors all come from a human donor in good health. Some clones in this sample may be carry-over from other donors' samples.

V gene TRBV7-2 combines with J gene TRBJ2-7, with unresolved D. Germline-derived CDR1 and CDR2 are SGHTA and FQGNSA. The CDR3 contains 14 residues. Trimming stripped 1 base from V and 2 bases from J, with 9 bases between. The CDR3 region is CASSLVGQTYEQYF. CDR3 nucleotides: TGTGCCAGCAGCTTAGTTGGTCAAACCTACGAGCAGTACTTC. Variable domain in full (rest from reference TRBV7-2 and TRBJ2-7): GAGVSQSPSNKVTEKGKDVELRCDPISGHTALYWYRQSLGQGLEFLIYFQGNSAPDKSGLPSDRFSAERTGGSVSTLTIQRTQQEDSAVYLCASSLVGQTYEQYFGPGTRLTVT.

This chain's CDR3 is CASTLRGAYEQYF. In DNA form, the CDR3 reads TGTGCCAGCACCCTTCGCGGGGCCTACGAGCAGTACTTC. V gene TRBV5-4 combines with J gene TRBJ2-7; a weak D match, TRBD2 (6 bases). V lost 6 bases to trimming and J lost 2 bases, with 12 bases between them. Per germline, CDR1 SGHNT and CDR2 YYREEE (reference sequence). The CDR3 length is 13 residues.

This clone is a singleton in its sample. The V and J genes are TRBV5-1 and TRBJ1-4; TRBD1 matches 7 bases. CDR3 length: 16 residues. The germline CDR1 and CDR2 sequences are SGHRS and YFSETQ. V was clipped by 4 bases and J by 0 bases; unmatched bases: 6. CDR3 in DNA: TGCGCCAGCAGCCCGGGACAGATATCAACTAATGAAAAACTGTTTTTT. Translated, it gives CASSPGQISTNEKLFF. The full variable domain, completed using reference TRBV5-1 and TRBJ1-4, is KAGVTQTPRYLIKTRGQQVTLSCSPISGHRSVSWYQQTPGQGLQFLFEYFSETQRNKGNFPGRFSGRQFSNSRSEMNVSTLELGDSALYLCASSPGQISTNEKLFFGSGTQLSVL.

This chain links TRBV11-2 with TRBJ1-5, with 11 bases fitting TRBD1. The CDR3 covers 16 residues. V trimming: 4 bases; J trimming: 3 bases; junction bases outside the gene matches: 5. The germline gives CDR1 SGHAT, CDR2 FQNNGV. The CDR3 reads CASSYGTGGFNQPQHF. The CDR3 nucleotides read TGTGCCAGCAGCTACGGGACAGGGGGATTCAATCAGCCCCAGCATTTT.

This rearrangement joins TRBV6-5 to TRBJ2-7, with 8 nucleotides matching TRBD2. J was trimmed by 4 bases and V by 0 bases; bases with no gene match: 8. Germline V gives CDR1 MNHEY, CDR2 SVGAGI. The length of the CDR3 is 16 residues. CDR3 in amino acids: CASSYSSLAGGYEQYF. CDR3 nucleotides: TGTGCCAGCAGTTACTCGAGTCTAGCGGGCGGATACGAGCAGTACTTC.

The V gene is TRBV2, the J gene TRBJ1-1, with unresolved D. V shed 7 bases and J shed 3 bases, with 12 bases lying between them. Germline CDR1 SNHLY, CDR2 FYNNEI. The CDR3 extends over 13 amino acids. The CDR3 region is CASTLRVDTEAFF. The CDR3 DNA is TGTGCCAGCACGTTGCGGGTTGACACTGAAGCTTTCTTT.

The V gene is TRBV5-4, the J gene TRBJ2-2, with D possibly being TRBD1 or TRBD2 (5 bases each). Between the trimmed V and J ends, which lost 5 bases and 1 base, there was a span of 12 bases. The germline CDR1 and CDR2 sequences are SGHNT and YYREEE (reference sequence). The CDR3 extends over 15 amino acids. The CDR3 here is CASSGTMQNTGELFF. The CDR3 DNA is TGTGCCAGCAGTGGGACCATGCAGAACACCGGGGAGCTGTTTTTT. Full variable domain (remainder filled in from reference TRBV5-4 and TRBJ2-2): ETGVTQSPTHLIKTRGQQVTLRCSSQSGHNTVSWYQQALGQGPQFIFQYYREEENGRGNFPPRFSGLQFPNYSSELNVNALELDDSALYLCASSGTMQNTGELFFGEGSRLTVL.

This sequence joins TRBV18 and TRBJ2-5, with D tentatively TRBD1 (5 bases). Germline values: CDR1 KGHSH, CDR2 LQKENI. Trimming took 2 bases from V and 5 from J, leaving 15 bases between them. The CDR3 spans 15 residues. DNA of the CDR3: TGTGCCAGCTCACCATCCCCCCAGGGCGTGGAGACCCAGTACTTC. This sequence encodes CASSPSPQGVETQYF.

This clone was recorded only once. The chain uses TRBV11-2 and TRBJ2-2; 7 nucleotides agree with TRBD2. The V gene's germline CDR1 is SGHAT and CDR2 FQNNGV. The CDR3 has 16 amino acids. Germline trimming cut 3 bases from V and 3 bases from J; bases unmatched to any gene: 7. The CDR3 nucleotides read TGTGCCAGCAGCTTGTGGTCTAGCGGTCACACCGGGGAGCTGTTTTTT. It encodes CASSLWSSGHTGELFF.

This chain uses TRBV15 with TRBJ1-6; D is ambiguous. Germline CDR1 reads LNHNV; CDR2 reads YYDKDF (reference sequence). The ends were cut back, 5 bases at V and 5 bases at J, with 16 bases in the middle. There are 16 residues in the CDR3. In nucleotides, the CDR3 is TGTGCCACCAGCTCCCTGGGGTCAGCAAATAATTCACCCCTCCACTTT. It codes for CATSSLGSANNSPLHF.

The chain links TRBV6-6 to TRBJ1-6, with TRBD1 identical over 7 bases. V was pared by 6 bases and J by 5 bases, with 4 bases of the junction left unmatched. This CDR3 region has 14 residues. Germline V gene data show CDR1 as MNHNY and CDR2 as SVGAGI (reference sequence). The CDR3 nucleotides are TGTGCCAGCAGAGGGGACAGTAATAATTCACCCCTCCACTTT. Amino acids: CASRGDSNNSPLHF.

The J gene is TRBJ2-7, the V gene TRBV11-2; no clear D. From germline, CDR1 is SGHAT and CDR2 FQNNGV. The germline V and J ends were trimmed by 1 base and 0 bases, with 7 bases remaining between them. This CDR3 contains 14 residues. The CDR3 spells CASSLAGISYEQYF. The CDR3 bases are TGTGCCAGCAGCTTAGCAGGAATCTCCTACGAGCAGTACTTC.